These 9 T cell receptor beta chains share one sample of origin, sequenced in a study of somatic mutations in cytotoxic T cells in rheumatoid arthritis (dated by TCRdb to about 2017). The method was the immunoSEQ multiplex PCR assay. TCRdb re-hosts the immuneACCESS table, in-frame sequences only. Its copies lack some clones; in the studies checked, an unresolved V gene accounts for under half of them, and the cause for the rest is not known. This sample lists more than 15,000 clones; around four fifths were detected once. Roughly 19% of the sample lies in the top ten. Sequenced input: CD8+ T cells sorted from blood. Receptors were obtained from an adult with rheumatoid arthritis.

The rearrangement uses TRBV5-5 and TRBJ1-3; 7 nucleotides line up with TRBD1. Germline trimming cut 3 bases from V and 0 bases from J; bases unmatched to any gene: 6. The CDR3 runs to 16 residues. Germline V gene sequence: CDR1 SGHKS, CDR2 YYEKEE (reference sequence). CDR3 residues: CASSSTGSFSGNTIYF. The CDR3 nucleotides read TGTGCCAGCAGCTCGACAGGGAGTTTCTCTGGAAACACCATATATTTT.

The chain joins TRBV18 to TRBJ2-7; 16 nucleotides match TRBD2. Germline V gene lookup returns CDR1 KGHSH and CDR2 LQKENI. The CDR3 sequence is 16 residues long. V was pared by 3 bases and J by 2 bases, with 1 base of the junction left unmatched. In nucleotides, the CDR3 is TGTGCCAGCTCACCGGGACTAGCGGGGGGGACCTACGAGCAGTACTTC. Its translation: CASSPGLAGGTYEQYF.

The count of this clone is one. V usage is TRBV4-2 and J usage is TRBJ2-1; 13 nucleotides match TRBD2. With 0 bases clipped from V and 12 bases from J, the junction kept 8 bases outside the gene matches. Germline CDR1 LGHNA, CDR2 YNFKEQ. This CDR3 comprises 16 residues. CDR3 in amino acids: CASSQDLQTSGRPQFF. In nucleotides, the CDR3 is TGTGCCAGCAGCCAAGACCTCCAGACTAGCGGGAGGCCGCAGTTCTTC.

This clone has more than one count but fewer than ten. The chain links TRBV6-4 to TRBJ2-2; possible D gene TRBD1, 6 bases. Germline assignment: CDR1 MRHNA and CDR2 SNTAGT. Trimming cost V 4 bases and J 6 bases, with 9 bases left between them. The CDR3 runs 13 residues. The CDR3 here is CASSGTDPGELFF. The DNA of the CDR3 is TGTGCCAGCAGTGGGACAGATCCCGGGGAGCTGTTTTTT.

The V call is TRBV28, the J call TRBJ1-5, with 9 bases identical to TRBD1. The CDR3 covers 15 residues. Germline V lookup: CDR1 MDHEN, CDR2 SYDVKM. Unmatched junction bases numbered 5, after V lost 5 bases and J lost 3 bases. CDR3 coding DNA: TGTGCCAGCAGTACCGGGACAGGGTTCAATCAGCCCCAGCATTTT. Translated, it gives CASSTGTGFNQPQHF. The full variable domain, completed using reference TRBV28 and TRBJ1-5, is DVKVTQSSRYLVKRTGEKVFLECVQDMDHENMFWYRQDPGLGLRLIYFSYDVKMKEKGDIPEGYSVSREKKERFSLILESASTNQTSMYLCASSTGTGFNQPQHFGDGTRLSIL.

The chain has TRBV29-1 and TRBJ2-1; TRBD2 agrees at 12 bases. This CDR3 is built from 16 residues. Trimming at V came to 4 bases and at J to 4 bases, leaving 8 bases not matched to a gene. Germline loops: CDR1 SQVTM, CDR2 ANQGSEA. The DNA of the CDR3 is TGCAGCGTTGTGACTAGCGGGAGTTTGGGTTACAATGAGCAGTTCTTC. The encoded protein is CSVVTSGSLGYNEQFF.

The rearrangement uses TRBV19 and TRBJ2-1; 10 nucleotides line up with TRBD2. The CDR3 consists of 15 residues. Germline lookup yields CDR1 LNHDA and CDR2 SQIVND (reference sequence). V was pared by 6 bases and J by 7 bases, with 9 bases of the junction left unmatched. For the CDR3, the DNA is TGTGCCAGTAGCACTGTCGGAGCGGGAGGGAATGAGCAGTTCTTC. The encoded protein is CASSTVGAGGNEQFF.

The V gene is TRBV5-1, the J gene TRBJ1-4, with D possibly TRBD1 on 5 matching bases. Trimming stripped 4 bases from V and 8 bases from J, with 24 bases between. The CDR3 is made up of 17 amino acids. The germline CDR1 and CDR2 sequences are SGHRS and YFSETQ. This chain's CDR3 is CASSKEISGPWEEKLFF. Here the CDR3 DNA reads TGCGCCAGCAGCAAAGAAATATCGGGGCCCTGGGAGGAAAAACTGTTTTTT.

V and J are TRBV14 and TRBJ1-2; tentative D call: TRBD1 (5 bases). The ends were cut back, 4 bases at V and 5 bases at J, with 14 bases in the middle. Germline values: CDR1 SGHDN, CDR2 FVKESK. The CDR3 consists of 14 residues. The CDR3 here is CASSPIPTAYGYTF. In DNA, the CDR3 is TGTGCCAGCAGCCCCATTCCGACAGCTTATGGCTACACCTTC.